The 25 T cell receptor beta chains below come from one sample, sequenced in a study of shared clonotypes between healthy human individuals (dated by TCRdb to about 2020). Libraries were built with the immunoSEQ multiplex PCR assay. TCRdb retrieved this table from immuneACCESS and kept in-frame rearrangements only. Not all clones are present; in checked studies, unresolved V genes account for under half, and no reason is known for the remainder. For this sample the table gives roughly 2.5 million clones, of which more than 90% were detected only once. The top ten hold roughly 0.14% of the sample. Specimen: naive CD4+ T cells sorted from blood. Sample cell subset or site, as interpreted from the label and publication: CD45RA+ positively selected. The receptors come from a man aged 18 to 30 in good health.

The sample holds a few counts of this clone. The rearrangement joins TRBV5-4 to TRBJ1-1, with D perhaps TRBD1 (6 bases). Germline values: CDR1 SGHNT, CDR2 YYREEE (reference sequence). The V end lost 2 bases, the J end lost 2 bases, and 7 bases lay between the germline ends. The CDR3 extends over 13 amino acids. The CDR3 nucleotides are TGTGCCAGCAGCTTCGGGACAAACACTGAAGCTTTCTTT. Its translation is CASSFGTNTEAFF.

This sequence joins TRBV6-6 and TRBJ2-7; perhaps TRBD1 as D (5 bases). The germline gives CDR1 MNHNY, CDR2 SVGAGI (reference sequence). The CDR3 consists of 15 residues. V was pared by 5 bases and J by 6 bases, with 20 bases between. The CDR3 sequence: CASSTSPGRVSEQYF. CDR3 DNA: TGTGCCAGCAGTACCTCCCCGGGCAGGGTTTCCGAGCAGTACTTC.

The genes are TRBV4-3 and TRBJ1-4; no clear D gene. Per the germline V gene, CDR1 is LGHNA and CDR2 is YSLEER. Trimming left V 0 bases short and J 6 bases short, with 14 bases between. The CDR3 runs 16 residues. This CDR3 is CASSQDLDWEDEKLFF. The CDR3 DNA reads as TGCGCCAGCAGCCAAGATTTAGACTGGGAGGATGAAAAACTGTTTTTT.

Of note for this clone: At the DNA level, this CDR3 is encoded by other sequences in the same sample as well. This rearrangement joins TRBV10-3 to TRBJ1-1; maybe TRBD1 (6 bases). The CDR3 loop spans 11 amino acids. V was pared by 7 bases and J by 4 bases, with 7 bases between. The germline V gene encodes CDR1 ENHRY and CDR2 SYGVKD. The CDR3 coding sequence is TGTGCCATCATACAGGGCACTGAAGCTTTCTTT. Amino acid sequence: CAIIQGTEAFF.

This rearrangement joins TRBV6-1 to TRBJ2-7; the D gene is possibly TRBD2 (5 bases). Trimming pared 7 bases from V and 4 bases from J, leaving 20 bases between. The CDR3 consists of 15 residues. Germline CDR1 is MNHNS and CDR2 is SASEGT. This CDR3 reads CASNKLSVLAYEQYF. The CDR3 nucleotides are TGTGCCAGCAATAAACTTAGCGTTCTTGCGTACGAGCAGTACTTC.

CDR3 sequence: CASSKAGGPGEQYF. The CDR3 nucleotides read TGCGCCAGCAGTAAAGCGGGAGGGCCGGGCGAGCAGTACTTC. This chain links TRBV10-2 with TRBJ2-7, with 10 nucleotides matching TRBD2. The junction had 7 bases not matched to a gene; V was cut back by 5 bases and J by 6 bases. This CDR3 spans 14 amino acids. Germline V CDR1 and CDR2: WSHSY, SAAADI.

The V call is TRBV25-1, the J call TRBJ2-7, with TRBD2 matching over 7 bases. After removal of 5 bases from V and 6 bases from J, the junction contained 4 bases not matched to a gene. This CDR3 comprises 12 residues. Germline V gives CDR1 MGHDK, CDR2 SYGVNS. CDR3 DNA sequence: TGTGCCAGCAGTATTAGCGGGTCCGAGCAGTACTTC. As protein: CASSISGSEQYF.

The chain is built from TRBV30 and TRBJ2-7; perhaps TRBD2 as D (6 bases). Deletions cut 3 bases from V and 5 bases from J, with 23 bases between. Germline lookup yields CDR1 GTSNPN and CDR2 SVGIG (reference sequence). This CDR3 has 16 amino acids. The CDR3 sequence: CAWRERGALSRDEQYF. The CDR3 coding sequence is TGTGCCTGGAGAGAACGCGGGGCCCTTTCTCGCGACGAGCAGTACTTC.

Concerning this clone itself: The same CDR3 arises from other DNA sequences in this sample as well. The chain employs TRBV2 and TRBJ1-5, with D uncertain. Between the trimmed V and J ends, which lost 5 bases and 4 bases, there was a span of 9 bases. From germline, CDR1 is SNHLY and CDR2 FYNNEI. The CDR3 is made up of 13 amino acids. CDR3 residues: CASSPDGNQPQHF. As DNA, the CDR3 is TGTGCCAGCAGTCCGGACGGGAATCAGCCCCAGCATTTT.

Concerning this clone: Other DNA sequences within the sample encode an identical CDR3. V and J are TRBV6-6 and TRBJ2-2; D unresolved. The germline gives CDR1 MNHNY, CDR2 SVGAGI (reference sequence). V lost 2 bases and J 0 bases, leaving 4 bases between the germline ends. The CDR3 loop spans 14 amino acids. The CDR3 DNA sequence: TGTGCCAGCAGTTACAGAACGAACACCGGGGAGCTGTTTTTT. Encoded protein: CASSYRTNTGELFF.

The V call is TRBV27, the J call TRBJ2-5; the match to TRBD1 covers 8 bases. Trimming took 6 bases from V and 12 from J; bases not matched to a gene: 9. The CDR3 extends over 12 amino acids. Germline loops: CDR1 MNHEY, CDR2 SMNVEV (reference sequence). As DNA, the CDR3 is TGTGCCAGCAGGGGGACAGGAGGGAGGAAGTACTTC. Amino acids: CASRGTGGRKYF.

This CDR3 is CAWAGVEAFF. The CDR3 coding sequence is TGTGCCTGGGCGGGCGTGGAAGCTTTCTTT. The gene calls are TRBV30 and TRBJ1-1; D not resolved. The germline V and J ends were trimmed by 5 bases and 8 bases, with 9 bases remaining between them. The CDR3 totals 10 residues. CDR1 is GTSNPN and CDR2 is SVGIG in the germline V gene (reference sequence).

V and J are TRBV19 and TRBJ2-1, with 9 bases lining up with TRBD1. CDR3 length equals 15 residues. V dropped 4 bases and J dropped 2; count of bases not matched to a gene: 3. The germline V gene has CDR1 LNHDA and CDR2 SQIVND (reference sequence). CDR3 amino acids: CASSTTGGAYNEQFF. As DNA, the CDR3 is TGTGCCAGTAGTACAACAGGGGGCGCCTACAATGAGCAGTTCTTC.

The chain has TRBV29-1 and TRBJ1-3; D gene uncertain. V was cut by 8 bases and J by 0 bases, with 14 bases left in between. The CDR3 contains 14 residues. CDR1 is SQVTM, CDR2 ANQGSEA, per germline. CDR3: CSIQRPFSGNTIYF. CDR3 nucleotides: TGCAGCATACAGCGACCGTTCTCTGGAAACACCATATATTTT.

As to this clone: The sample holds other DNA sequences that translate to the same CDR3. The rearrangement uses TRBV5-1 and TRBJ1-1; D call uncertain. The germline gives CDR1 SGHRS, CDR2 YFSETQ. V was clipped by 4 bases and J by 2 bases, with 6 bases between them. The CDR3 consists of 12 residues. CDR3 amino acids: CASSASNTEAFF. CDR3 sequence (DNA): TGCGCCAGCAGCGCCAGTAACACTGAAGCTTTCTTT.

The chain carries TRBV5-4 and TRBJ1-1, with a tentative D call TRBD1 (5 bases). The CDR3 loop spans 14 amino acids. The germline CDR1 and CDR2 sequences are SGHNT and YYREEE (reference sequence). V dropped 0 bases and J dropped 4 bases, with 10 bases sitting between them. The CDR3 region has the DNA TGTGCCAGCAGCTTGGAACAGGTGGTCACTGAAGCTTTCTTT. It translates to CASSLEQVVTEAFF.

The CDR3 loop is CASSSRQGGSSNSPLHF. The CDR3 DNA sequence: TGTGCCAGCAGCTCAAGACAGGGAGGGAGTTCTAATTCACCCCTCCACTTT. The J gene is TRBJ1-6, the V gene TRBV5-4; 7 nucleotides match TRBD1. Trimming took 3 bases from V and 6 from J; bases not matched to a gene: 12. The CDR3 runs to 17 residues. Germline-derived CDR1 and CDR2 are SGHNT and YYREEE (reference sequence).

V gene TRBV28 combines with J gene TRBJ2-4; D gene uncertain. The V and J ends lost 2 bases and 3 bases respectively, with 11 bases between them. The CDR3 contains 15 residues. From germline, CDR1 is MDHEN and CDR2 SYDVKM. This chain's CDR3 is CASSLTSANKNIQYF. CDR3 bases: TGTGCCAGCAGTTTAACGTCGGCCAACAAAAACATTCAGTACTTC.

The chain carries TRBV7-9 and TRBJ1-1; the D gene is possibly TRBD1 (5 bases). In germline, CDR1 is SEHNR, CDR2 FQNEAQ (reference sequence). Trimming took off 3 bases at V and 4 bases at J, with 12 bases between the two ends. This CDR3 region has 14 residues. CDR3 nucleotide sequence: TGTGCCAGCAGCTTGGTGGGGCAGAGCACTGAAGCTTTCTTT. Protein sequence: CASSLVGQSTEAFF.

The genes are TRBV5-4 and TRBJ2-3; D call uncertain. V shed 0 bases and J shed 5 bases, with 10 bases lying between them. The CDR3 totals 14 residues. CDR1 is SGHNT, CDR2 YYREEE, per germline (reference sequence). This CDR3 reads CASSLVTLGDTQYF. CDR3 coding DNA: TGTGCCAGCAGCTTGGTCACCCTGGGAGATACGCAGTATTTT.

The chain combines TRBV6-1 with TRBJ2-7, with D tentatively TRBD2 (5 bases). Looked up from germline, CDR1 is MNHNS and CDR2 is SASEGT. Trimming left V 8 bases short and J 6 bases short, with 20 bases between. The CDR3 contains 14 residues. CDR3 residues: CASQRVERFGEQYF. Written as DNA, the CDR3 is TGTGCCAGCCAGAGGGTTGAACGTTTCGGCGAGCAGTACTTC.

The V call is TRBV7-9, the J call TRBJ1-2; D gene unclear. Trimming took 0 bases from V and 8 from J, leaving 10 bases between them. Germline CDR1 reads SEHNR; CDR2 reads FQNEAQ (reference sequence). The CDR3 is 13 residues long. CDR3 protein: CASSLAINQGYTF. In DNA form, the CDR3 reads TGTGCCAGCAGCTTAGCAATCAACCAGGGCTACACCTTC.

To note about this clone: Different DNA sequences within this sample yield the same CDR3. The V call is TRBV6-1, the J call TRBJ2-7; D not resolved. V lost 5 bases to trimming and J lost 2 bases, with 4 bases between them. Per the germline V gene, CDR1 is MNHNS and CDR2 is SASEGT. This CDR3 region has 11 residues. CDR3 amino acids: CASSSTYEQYF. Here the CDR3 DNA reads TGTGCCAGCAGTTCTACCTACGAGCAGTACTTC.

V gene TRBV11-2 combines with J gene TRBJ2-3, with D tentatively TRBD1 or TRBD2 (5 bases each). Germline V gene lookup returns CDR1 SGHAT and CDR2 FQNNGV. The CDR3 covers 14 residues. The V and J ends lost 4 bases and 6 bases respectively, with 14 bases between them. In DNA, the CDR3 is TGTGCCAGCAGCTCTGACAGAACTAGGGATACGCAGTATTTT. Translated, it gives CASSSDRTRDTQYF.

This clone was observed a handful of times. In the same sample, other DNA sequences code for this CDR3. CDR3 nucleotide sequence: TGTGCCTGGAGTGGGGACAATGAGCAGTTCTTC. Protein sequence: CAWSGDNEQFF. The gene calls are TRBV30 and TRBJ2-1; D call uncertain. Germline V gene sequence: CDR1 GTSNPN, CDR2 SVGIG (reference sequence). V lost 1 base, J lost 5 bases, and 3 bases lay in between. This CDR3 is 11 amino acids long.